This TCR beta chain was sequenced for a study of human CD8 memory T cell subsets. CDR3 length equals 12 residues. Germline CDR1 and CDR2: SQVTM and ANQGSEA. By UMI-labeled 5' RACE, the TCR beta libraries were made. TCRdb reworked the 5' RACE reads into one entry per CDR3 protein, no DNA. Listed are over 8,000 distinct CDR3 sequences; about 15% falls within the top ten. TPEX cells, early memory CD8+ T cells with exhausted-like traits, were CCR7+ PD-1+ TIGIT+. The genes are TRBV29-1 and TRBJ2-7. The receptor was isolated from a human donor in good health. The material sequenced was CD8+ T cells from PBMCs. The CDR3 sequence: CSARQGPYEQYF.